A single sample is the source of the 28 T cell receptor beta chains below, sequenced in a study of CD8 T cells in Susac syndrome. Reverse transcription of roughly 0.5 to 1 ug RNA was performed with random hexamers. TCRdb reprocessed the immunoSEQ multiplex PCR reads with MiXCR, giving one entry per CDR3 protein. The repertoire holds about 120,000 distinct CDR3 sequences, about 93% seen once, with around 0.2% in the top ten. Sequenced sample: CD8+ T cells from PBMCs. Receptors originate from a human donor with Susac syndrome.

The V gene is TRBV3-1, the J gene TRBJ2-2; D is uncertain. The CDR3 totals 15 residues. Germline V lookup: CDR1 LGHDT, CDR2 YNNKEL (reference sequence). The V and J ends lost 0 bases and 4 bases respectively, with 9 bases between them. The CDR3 spells CASSQDSTPTGELFF. DNA of the CDR3: TGTGCCAGCAGCCAAGACTCGACACCCACCGGGGAGCTGTTTTTT.

The chain has TRBV19 and TRBJ2-1; 7 bases line up with TRBD1. The germline V gene encodes CDR1 LNHDA and CDR2 SQIVND (reference sequence). The CDR3 is made up of 16 amino acids. V dropped 1 base and J dropped 2; count of bases not matched to a gene: 5. CDR3 residues: CASSIVWQGAYNEQFF. CDR3 sequence (DNA): TGTGCCAGTAGTATAGTGTGGCAGGGGGCCTACAATGAGCAGTTCTTC.

The rearrangement joins TRBV9 to TRBJ2-3; no reliable D call. The CDR3 has 11 residues. Germline V gene lookup returns CDR1 SGDLS and CDR2 YYNGEE. Trimming took off 2 bases at V and 4 bases at J, with 2 bases between the two ends. CDR3 protein: CASSVADTQYF. DNA for the CDR3: TGTGCCAGCAGCGTCGCAGATACGCAGTATTTT. The whole variable domain, filled in from reference TRBV9 and TRBJ2-3, reads DSGVTQTPKHLITATGQRVTLRCSPRSGDLSVYWYQQSLDQGLQFLIQYYNGEERAKGNILERFSAQQFPDLHSELNLSSLELGDSALYFCASSVADTQYFGPGTRLTVL.

This chain uses TRBV5-6 with TRBJ1-1; 7 nucleotides line up with TRBD1. Germline loops: CDR1 SGHDT, CDR2 YYEEEE. This CDR3 has 13 residues. Trimming cost V 3 bases and J 10 bases; bases outside gene matches: 9. The CDR3 DNA is TGTGCCAGCAGCTCCGGGACAGCGGGGAGAGCTTTCTTT. Amino acid sequence: CASSSGTAGRAFF. The full variable domain, in which reference TRBV5-6 and TRBJ1-1 provide the parts outside the CDR3, is DAGVTQSPTHLIKTRGQQVTLRCSPKSGHDTVSWYQQALGQGPQFIFQYYEEEERQRGNFPDRFSGHQFPNYSSELNVNALLLGDSALYLCASSSGTAGRAFFGQGTRLTVV.

The V call is TRBV4-1, the J call TRBJ2-4; D remains ambiguous. The V gene lost 3 bases and the J gene lost 4 bases, with 7 bases spanning the gap. Germline V gene lookup returns CDR1 MGHRA and CDR2 YSYEKL. This CDR3 comprises 13 residues. CDR3 in amino acids: CASSHAGKNIQYF. CDR3 DNA: TGCGCCAGCAGCCACGCCGGAAAAAACATTCAGTACTTC.

The chain uses TRBV30 and TRBJ1-1; D uncertain. The CDR3 runs to 14 residues. CDR1 is GTSNPN and CDR2 is SVGIG in the germline V gene (reference sequence). The V gene lost 1 base and the J gene lost 6 bases, with 15 bases spanning the gap. This chain's CDR3 is CAWSAPPGMPEAFF. The DNA of the CDR3 is TGTGCCTGGAGTGCACCCCCCGGGATGCCTGAAGCTTTCTTT.

The J gene is TRBJ1-2, the V gene TRBV20-1; D is perhaps TRBD1 (5 bases). The CDR3 is 14 residues long. Germline loops: CDR1 DFQATT, CDR2 SNEGSKA (reference sequence). V lost 0 bases to trimming and J lost 8 bases, with 16 bases between them. The CDR3 nucleotides read TGCAGTGCTAGAGATCAGGACACCTCTCGGGGCTACACCTTC. This translates into CSARDQDTSRGYTF.

This chain joins TRBV12-3 or TRBV12-4 and TRBJ2-4; D is perhaps TRBD2 (6 bases). The V end was cut by 4 bases, the J end by 7 bases, with 11 bases between. The CDR3 sequence is 13 residues long. CDR3 sequence reads: CASSSGGLNIQYF. The CDR3 coding sequence is TGTGCCAGCAGTTCCGGGGGATTGAACATTCAGTACTTC.

The chain links TRBV5-1 to TRBJ1-3, with 8 bases matching TRBD1. The CDR3 extends over 16 amino acids. The germline gives CDR1 SGHRS, CDR2 YFSETQ. The V gene end was trimmed by 3 bases and the J gene end by 3 bases; junction bases not matched to a gene: 8. DNA of the CDR3: TGCGCCAGCAGCTCGAGCGCGGACAGGGTTGGAAACACCATATATTTT. Translated: CASSSSADRVGNTIYF. The full variable domain, rest sourced from reference TRBV5-1 and TRBJ1-3, is KAGVTQTPRYLIKTRGQQVTLSCSPISGHRSVSWYQQTPGQGLQFLFEYFSETQRNKGNFPGRFSGRQFSNSRSEMNVSTLELGDSALYLCASSSSADRVGNTIYFGEGSWLTVV.

This chain links TRBV5-1 with TRBJ2-1; D uncertain. The CDR3 spans 13 residues. Germline assignment: CDR1 SGHRS and CDR2 YFSETQ. Trimming removed 4 bases from V and 8 bases from J, with 13 bases in between. The CDR3 sequence is CASSTDPADEQFF. The CDR3 DNA is TGCGCCAGCAGCACAGACCCCGCCGATGAGCAGTTCTTC.

The chain joins TRBV4-1 to TRBJ1-1; 8 nucleotides line up with TRBD1. There are 15 residues in the CDR3. V was pared by 5 bases and J by 5 bases, with 10 bases of the junction left unmatched. Germline values: CDR1 MGHRA, CDR2 YSYEKL. The CDR3 sequence: CASSTNDRGGTEAFF. The CDR3 nucleotides read TGCGCCAGCAGCACAAACGACAGGGGAGGGACTGAAGCTTTCTTT.

This sequence joins TRBV9 and TRBJ1-2, with 9 bases identical to TRBD1. Germline values: CDR1 SGDLS, CDR2 YYNGEE. The CDR3 runs to 15 residues. Trimming took 4 bases from V and 2 from J; bases not matched to a gene: 6. The CDR3 region has the DNA TGTGCCAGCAGCCTTCTCGGGACAGGGAACTATGGCTACACCTTC. It translates to CASSLLGTGNYGYTF.

This chain links TRBV19 with TRBJ1-5; 8 bases map to TRBD1. CDR1 is LNHDA, CDR2 SQIVND, per germline (reference sequence). The CDR3 runs 14 residues. Losses at the gene ends were 5 bases for V and 9 bases for J; bases not matched to a gene: 9. The CDR3 DNA sequence: TGTGCCAGTAGTCCTGGGACAGGACTTCCGCCCCAGCATTTT. It codes for CASSPGTGLPPQHF.

This chain links TRBV6-5 with TRBJ1-4, with D uncertain. In germline, CDR1 is MNHEY, CDR2 SVGAGI. V was trimmed by 11 bases and J by 0 bases, leaving 10 bases between them. This CDR3 region has 13 residues. The CDR3 here is CAREVSTNEKLFF. The CDR3 DNA sequence: TGTGCCCGAGAGGTGTCAACTAATGAAAAACTGTTTTTT.

V and J are TRBV9 and TRBJ1-6, with 11 bases aligning to TRBD1. Germline assignment: CDR1 SGDLS and CDR2 YYNGEE. V dropped 3 bases and J dropped 8; count of bases not matched to a gene: 4. This CDR3 contains 15 residues. Written as DNA, the CDR3 is TGTGCCAGCAGCGACGGACAGGGGGCAGATTCACCCCTCCACTTT. It yields the protein CASSDGQGADSPLHF.

The rearrangement uses TRBV12-3 or TRBV12-4 and TRBJ2-1; tentatively, D is TRBD1 (5 bases). The CDR3 spans 12 residues. V was shortened by 7 bases and J by 7 bases, with 11 bases between the two germline ends. The CDR3 region has the DNA TGTGCCAGCACCACCGACAGAAATGAGCAGTTCTTC. Its protein product is CASTTDRNEQFF.

This CDR3 reads CASNRQPDSYNEQFF. In DNA form, the CDR3 reads TGTGCCAGCAACAGACAGCCAGACTCCTACAATGAGCAGTTCTTC. This rearrangement joins TRBV5-6 to TRBJ2-1; weak D call: TRBD1 (5 bases). Trimming cost V 6 bases and J 0 bases, with 13 bases left between them. The CDR3 has 15 residues. Germline loops: CDR1 SGHDT, CDR2 YYEEEE.

The gene calls are TRBV4-2 and TRBJ2-4, with D unclear. CDR3 size: 16 residues. Trimming took off 0 bases at V and 0 bases at J, with 9 bases between the two ends. Germline values: CDR1 LGHNA, CDR2 YNFKEQ. CDR3 loop: CASSQDRRLAKNIQYF. The CDR3 DNA follows: TGTGCCAGCAGCCAAGATAGGCGGCTAGCCAAAAACATTCAGTACTTC.

The rearrangement joins TRBV7-9 to TRBJ1-1, with a weak D call TRBD1 (6 bases). The CDR3 length is 13 residues. CDR1 and CDR2 from the germline V gene are SEHNR and FQNEAQ (reference sequence). The V end was cut by 1 base, the J end by 7 bases, with 10 bases between. CDR3 sequence: CASSLEPGDEAFF. The CDR3 DNA sequence: TGTGCCAGCAGCTTAGAGCCAGGGGATGAAGCTTTCTTT. The complete variable domain, with remaining parts taken from reference TRBV7-9 and TRBJ1-1, reads DTGVSQNPRHKITKRGQNVTFRCDPISEHNRLYWYRQTLGQGPEFLTYFQNEAQLEKSRLLSDRFSAERPKGSFSTLEIQRTEQGDSAMYLCASSLEPGDEAFFGQGTRLTVV.

The J gene is TRBJ1-4, the V gene TRBV4-3; D gene uncertain. The V end lost 0 bases, the J end lost 5 bases, and 10 bases lay between the germline ends. The CDR3 sequence is 15 residues long. Per germline, CDR1 LGHNA and CDR2 YSLEER. CDR3 protein: CASSQDPRPNEKLFF. As DNA, the CDR3 is TGCGCCAGCAGCCAAGATCCTCGGCCGAATGAAAAACTGTTTTTT.

This chain connects TRBV20-1 to TRBJ1-3; maybe TRBD1 (6 bases). The CDR3 runs to 16 residues. Trimming took off 2 bases at V and 0 bases at J, with 14 bases between the two ends. CDR1 is DFQATT and CDR2 is SNEGSKA in the germline V gene (reference sequence). The CDR3, as DNA: TGCAGTGCTAGACTGCCAGGGGACCTCTCTGGAAACACCATATATTTT. Amino acid sequence: CSARLPGDLSGNTIYF.

The chain carries TRBV12-3 or TRBV12-4 and TRBJ2-7, with D perhaps TRBD1 (6 bases). The CDR3 sequence is 13 residues long. With 3 bases removed from V and 7 bases from J, the gap between germline ends came to 13 bases. CDR3 residues: CASSFQGSVEQYF. CDR3 coding DNA: TGTGCCAGCAGTTTCCAGGGGTCGGTTGAGCAGTACTTC.

The chain is built from TRBV6-2 or TRBV6-3 and TRBJ2-7; D is perhaps TRBD2 (5 bases). Trimming took off 8 bases at V and 0 bases at J, with 20 bases between the two ends. The CDR3 runs 16 residues. CDR1 is MNHEY, CDR2 SVGEGT, per germline. CDR3 bases: TGTGCCAGCGACCACAAGTCTGAAGCGGTCTCCTACGAGCAGTACTTC. As protein: CASDHKSEAVSYEQYF.

The gene calls are TRBV2 and TRBJ1-5, with D hard to call. V lost 6 bases, J lost 0 bases, and 18 bases lay in between. Germline CDR1 and CDR2: SNHLY and FYNNEI. This CDR3 is 17 amino acids long. The CDR3 DNA sequence: TGTGCCAGCAGGGGCGGAGGGTTCCGAAATAGCAATCAGCCCCAGCATTTT. Translation gives CASRGGGFRNSNQPQHF.

The rearrangement joins TRBV4-1 to TRBJ1-1; TRBD1 matches at 7 bases. Germline V CDR1 and CDR2: MGHRA, YSYEKL. With V trimmed by 2 bases and J by 0 bases, 12 bases remained unmatched. This CDR3 region has 18 residues. The CDR3 region has the DNA TGCGCCAGCAGCCAACCCGGACAGGAGGAAGGGATGAACACTGAAGCTTTCTTT. Its translation is CASSQPGQEEGMNTEAFF.

The chain couples TRBV7-9 to TRBJ1-2; no reliable D call. This CDR3 spans 16 amino acids. Trimming removed 5 bases at V and 8 bases at J, with 24 bases between. Germline V CDR1 and CDR2: SEHNR, FQNEAQ (reference sequence). This CDR3 reads CASSPPSDARRFGYTF. In DNA, the CDR3 is TGTGCCAGCAGCCCACCTTCGGACGCCCGTCGATTCGGCTACACCTTC.

The gene calls are TRBV2 and TRBJ1-2, with a possible D match to TRBD1 (6 bases). There are 13 residues in the CDR3. Looked up from germline, CDR1 is SNHLY and CDR2 is FYNNEI. Trimming took 10 bases from V and 6 from J, leaving 18 bases between them. CDR3 residues: CAINAKDRNGYTF. Here the CDR3 DNA reads TGTGCCATCAATGCCAAGGACAGAAATGGCTACACCTTC.

The chain recombines TRBV13 with TRBJ2-7, with 7 bases lining up with TRBD1. The CDR3 consists of 15 residues. V lost 1 base, J lost 1 base, and 4 bases stayed unmatched. CDR1 PRHDT and CDR2 FYEKMQ come from the germline V gene (reference sequence). Here the CDR3 DNA reads TGTGCCAGCAGCTTAGAGGGGACAGAATCCTACGAGCAGTACTTC. It encodes CASSLEGTESYEQYF.